This entry lists 18 T cell receptor beta chains sequenced from one sample in a study of shared clonotypes between healthy human individuals. Sequenced by immunoSEQ multiplex PCR; TCRdb stores in-frame clones only, minus some. The repertoire holds about 960,000 clones, with about three quarters as singletons. The specimen sequenced was memory CD4+ T cells sorted from blood. Subset defined: CD45RA-negative fraction. The receptors were gathered from a man aged 18-30 years in good health.

This clone has just one count. V is TRBV9 and J is TRBJ2-3; D remains ambiguous. CDR3 size: 15 residues. Germline V gene data show CDR1 as SGDLS and CDR2 as YYNGEE. V lost 3 bases and J lost 1, with 12 bases in between. CDR3: CASSGRTEGTDTQYF. The CDR3 DNA follows: TGTGCCAGCAGCGGAAGGACCGAAGGCACAGATACGCAGTATTTT.

About this clone itself: The identical CDR3 is also encoded by other nucleotide sequences in the sample. This sequence joins TRBV9 and TRBJ2-7; D perhaps matches TRBD2 (6 bases). CDR3 length: 14 residues. Germline assignment: CDR1 SGDLS and CDR2 YYNGEE. The ends were cut back, 0 bases at V and 3 bases at J, with 10 bases in the middle. In nucleotides, the CDR3 is TGTGCCAGCAGCGTAGCATCCGGGAGCTACGAGCAGTACTTC. This gives the protein CASSVASGSYEQYF.

Points on this clone: The sample carries other DNA sequences with the same CDR3. V and J are TRBV10-3 and TRBJ2-3; D is perhaps TRBD2 (7 bases). The CDR3 extends over 13 amino acids. Per germline, CDR1 ENHRY and CDR2 SYGVKD. V lost 9 bases, J lost 1 base, and 11 bases lay in between. The CDR3 DNA is TGTGCCATAAGGGGGAGGGGCACAGATACGCAGTATTTT. Protein product: CAIRGRGTDTQYF.

This sequence joins TRBV7-3 and TRBJ2-6; 7 bases align to TRBD2. Germline V gives CDR1 SGHTA, CDR2 FQGTGA. The CDR3 length is 15 residues. Losses at the gene ends were 4 bases for V and 1 base for J; bases not matched to a gene: 1. The CDR3 coding sequence is TGTGCCAGCAGCTACGGGAGGTCTGGGGCCAACGTCCTGACTTTC. Residues: CASSYGRSGANVLTF.

The chain recombines TRBV19 with TRBJ1-1; tentative D call: TRBD1 (5 bases). Trimming removed 7 bases at V and 3 bases at J, with 18 bases between. CDR1 is LNHDA and CDR2 is SQIVND in the germline V gene (reference sequence). This CDR3 region has 15 residues. The DNA for the CDR3 is TGTGCCAGTACAGCGGGAGACAGAAGAGACACTGAAGCTTTCTTT. Protein: CASTAGDRRDTEAFF.

Regarding this clone: This sample includes further DNA sequences coding for the same CDR3. The CDR3 bases are TGTGCCATCAGTGAGGGGGGACCCTACGAGCAGTACTTC. This gives the protein CAISEGGPYEQYF. This sequence joins TRBV10-3 and TRBJ2-7; D may match TRBD1 or TRBD2 (5 bases each). The ends were cut back, 2 bases at V and 2 bases at J, with 7 bases in the middle. The CDR3 is 13 residues long. CDR1 ENHRY and CDR2 SYGVKD come from the germline V gene.

This chain joins TRBV4-3 and TRBJ2-2; D remains ambiguous. CDR1 is LGHNA and CDR2 is YSLEER in the germline V gene. The CDR3 length is 14 residues. With 0 bases removed from V and 4 bases from J, the gap between germline ends came to 6 bases. CDR3 nucleotides: TGCGCCAGCAGCCAAGACTTCGGCACCGGGGAGCTGTTTTTT. The encoded protein is CASSQDFGTGELFF.

This rearrangement joins TRBV5-6 to TRBJ1-6, with D maybe TRBD1 (6 bases). The CDR3 is 14 residues long. From germline, CDR1 is SGHDT and CDR2 YYEEEE. Trimming shortened V by 0 bases and J by 8 bases, and 9 bases separated the two germline ends. The CDR3 here is CASSLAGVYSPLHF. The CDR3 DNA follows: TGTGCCAGCAGCTTGGCAGGGGTGTATTCACCCCTCCACTTT.

The chain carries TRBV2 and TRBJ2-5, with 7 bases matching TRBD2. Germline CDR1 is SNHLY and CDR2 is FYNNEI. The junction had 15 bases not matched to a gene; V was cut back by 6 bases and J by 5 bases. The CDR3 runs to 16 residues. The CDR3 here is CASSVPDPMGGETQYF. The CDR3, as DNA: TGTGCCAGCAGCGTTCCCGACCCAATGGGGGGGGAGACCCAGTACTTC. The full variable domain, rest sourced from reference TRBV2 and TRBJ2-5, is EPEVTQTPSHQVTQMGQEVILRCVPISNHLYFYWYRQILGQKVEFLVSFYNNEISEKSEIFDDQFSVERPDGSNFTLKIRSTKLEDSAMYFCASSVPDPMGGETQYFGPGTRLLVL.

Points on this clone: A much bigger clone sits one base away, suggesting this may be a read error. The sample contains more than one DNA sequence encoding this CDR3. The rearrangement uses TRBV7-9 and TRBJ2-3; D tentatively fits TRBD1 or TRBD2 (5 bases each). Germline CDR1 is SEHNR and CDR2 is FQNEAQ (reference sequence). The CDR3 covers 13 residues. The V and J ends lost 0 bases and 4 bases respectively, with 5 bases between them. This chain's CDR3 is CASSLAGADTQYF. In DNA form, the CDR3 reads TGTGCCAGCAGCTTAGCGGGGGCAGATACGCAGTATTTT.

Concerning this clone itself: A junction end diverges from the germline sequence, so it may reflect a read error. The sample holds other DNA sequences that translate to the same CDR3. The rearrangement uses TRBV7-2 and TRBJ1-6, with D possibly matching TRBD1 (6 bases). CDR1 SGHTA and CDR2 FQGNSA come from the germline V gene. The CDR3 is 17 amino acids. The CDR3 protein is CASSLGSTGLYNSPLHF. The CDR3 nucleotides read TGTGCCAGTAGCTTAGGTTCGACAGGTCTCTATAATTCACCCCTCCACTTT.

The CDR3 DNA sequence: TGTGCCAGCAGCGATTTTATTTGGACAGGGGGCTACGAGCAGTACTTC. This sequence encodes CASSDFIWTGGYEQYF. The chain has TRBV7-9 and TRBJ2-7; 10 bases are a match to TRBD1. This CDR3 has 16 amino acids. V was clipped by 5 bases and J by 3 bases; unmatched bases: 10. Germline lookup yields CDR1 SEHNR and CDR2 FQNEAQ (reference sequence).

V is TRBV18 and J is TRBJ1-1, with 9 bases fitting TRBD1. Germline CDR1 is KGHSH and CDR2 is LQKENI. Germline trimming cut 1 base from V and 6 bases from J; bases unmatched to any gene: 6. This CDR3 has 15 amino acids. The CDR3 is CASSPLTGGLAEAFF. In nucleotides, the CDR3 is TGTGCCAGCTCACCACTCACAGGGGGCTTGGCTGAAGCTTTCTTT.

This clone was counted once. The same CDR3 also results from other DNA sequences found in this sample. The chain couples TRBV5-4 to TRBJ1-2; TRBD1 might be the D (5 bases). The germline V gene has CDR1 SGHNT and CDR2 YYREEE (reference sequence). CDR3 length: 14 residues. Trimming took 3 bases from V and 4 from J, leaving 13 bases between them. The CDR3 loop is CASSSGQGGYGYTF. CDR3 nucleotides: TGTGCCAGCAGCTCGGGTCAGGGAGGCTATGGCTACACCTTC.

The chain is built from TRBV2 and TRBJ2-5; tentative D call: TRBD2 (5 bases). The CDR3 runs to 15 residues. Deletions cut 3 bases from V and 2 bases from J, with 13 bases between. Germline V gives CDR1 SNHLY, CDR2 FYNNEI. The CDR3 here is CASSDSGKIQETQYF. The CDR3 DNA reads as TGTGCCAGCAGTGACTCGGGGAAAATACAAGAGACCCAGTACTTC.

The CDR3 spells CASSPPGSTDTQYF. The CDR3 DNA reads as TGTGCCAGCTCACCGCCTGGGAGCACAGATACGCAGTATTTT. The chain joins TRBV18 to TRBJ2-3, with unresolved D. The CDR3 runs 14 residues. V was trimmed by 3 bases and J by 0 bases, leaving 7 bases between them. Germline values: CDR1 KGHSH, CDR2 LQKENI. The whole variable domain, remainder taken from reference TRBV18 and TRBJ2-3, is NAGVMQNPRHLVRRRGQEARLRCSPMKGHSHVYWYRQLPEEGLKFMVYLQKENIIDESGMPKERFSAEFPKEGPSILRIQQVVRGDSAAYFCASSPPGSTDTQYFGPGTRLTVL.

The rearrangement joins TRBV9 to TRBJ1-4, with 10 bases that match TRBD1. CDR3 length: 19 amino acids. V lost 2 bases to trimming and J lost 7 bases; unmatched junction nucleotides: 17. The germline V gene has CDR1 SGDLS and CDR2 YYNGEE. For the CDR3, the DNA is TGTGCCAGCAGCGTTGGATTGACAGGGGGCTCTACCAGCAGTGAAAAACTGTTTTTT. Translation gives CASSVGLTGGSTSSEKLFF.

The chain has TRBV10-1 and TRBJ2-5, with 9 bases that match TRBD2. CDR1 WNHNN and CDR2 SYGVQD come from the germline V gene (reference sequence). The CDR3 has 19 residues. With 4 bases clipped from V and 1 base from J, the junction kept 16 bases outside the gene matches. Here the CDR3 DNA reads TGCGCCAGCAGTGGGGGTCTGCGTAGCGGGGGAACCTTCCAAGAGACCCAGTACTTC. It codes for CASSGGLRSGGTFQETQYF.